These T cell receptor beta chains were read from a single sample in a study of shared clonotypes between healthy human individuals. Profiling relied on immunoSEQ multiplex PCR, and the TCRdb table lists in-frame clones only, not all of them. The data contain some 2,000,000 clones, about 95% of them singletons. The source material was naive CD8+ T cells sorted from blood. The receptors shown here come from a man in his late teens or twenties in good health. The CDR3 runs from the conserved cysteine through the conserved F or W. D genes are given only for firm matches. Clone size is stated in some rows and not others, as once, few, many or a class when expanded.

TRBJ2-7 TRBV27 . . CASSLTGGPYEQYF TGTGCCAGCAGTTTAACCGGCGGCCCCTACGAGCAGTACTTC
TRBJ2-2 TRBV7-8 . . CASSLPSTGELFF TGTGCCAGCAGCCTCCCCTCCACCGGGGAGCTGTTTTTT
TRBJ2-7 TRBV5-6 . TRBD1 CASSLETGGPYEQYF TGTGCCAGCAGCTTGGAAACAGGGGGCCCCTACGAGCAGTACTTC
TRBJ2-2 TRBV10-1 . TRBD2 CASSSSGGNTGELFF TGCGCCAGCAGTTCCAGCGGGGGGAACACCGGGGAGCTGTTTTTT
TRBJ2-3 TRBV9 . TRBD2 CASSVGGAGGSTDTQYF TGTGCCAGCAGCGTAGGTGGAGCGGGGGGTTCCACAGATACGCAGTATTTT
TRBJ2-5 TRBV15 . . CATSRGLAETQYF TGTGCCACCAGCAGAGGACTTGCTGAGACCCAGTACTTC
TRBJ2-3 TRBV27 once . CASSPTSDTQYF TGTGCCAGCAGTCCGACTTCAGATACGCAGTATTTT
TRBJ1-2 TRBV19 . . CASNIASYGYTF TGTGCCAGTAACATCGCTAGCTATGGCTACACCTTC
TRBJ2-1 TRBV5-1 . . CASSLVAYNEQFF TGCGCCAGCAGCTTGGTGGCCTACAATGAGCAGTTCTTC
TRBJ2-1 TRBV9 . . CASSVVAGSYNEQFF TGTGCCAGCAGCGTAGTTGCGGGCTCCTACAATGAGCAGTTCTTC
TRBJ1-6 TRBV7-3 few . CASSLDGGDTPLHF TGTGCCAGCAGCCTAGACGGGGGGGACACACCCCTCCACTTT
TRBJ2-5 TRBV6-6 once . CASSWDIRGETQYF TGTGCCAGCAGCTGGGACATCAGAGGGGAGACCCAGTACTTC
TRBJ2-5 TRBV9 . . CASSVVRAQYF TGTGCCAGCAGCGTAGTACGGGCCCAGTACTTC
TRBJ2-3 TRBV2 . . CASRGAYSTDTQYF TGTGCCAGCAGGGGGGCCTATAGCACAGATACGCAGTATTTT
TRBJ2-7 TRBV5-4 . . CASSTMGAPVPYEQYF TGTGCCAGCAGCACGATGGGCGCGCCAGTACCCTACGAGCAGTACTTC
TRBJ2-7 TRBV2 . . CASRPTSSHHEQYF TGTGCCAGCAGACCGACTAGTTCTCACCACGAGCAGTACTTC
TRBJ2-3 TRBV10-1 . . CASSTSAQPDTQYF TGCGCCAGCAGTACCTCTGCCCAACCGGATACGCAGTATTTT
TRBJ2-1 TRBV27 . TRBD1 CASSLGTDYNEQFF TGTGCCAGCAGTCTCGGGACAGACTACAATGAGCAGTTCTTC
TRBJ2-7 TRBV10-3 . TRBD1 CAIATGGLYEQYF TGTGCCATCGCAACAGGGGGTTTGTACGAGCAGTACTTC
TRBJ1-1 TRBV13 . . CASSSSAEIEAFF TGTGCCAGCAGCTCCTCAGCTGAGATTGAAGCTTTCTTT
TRBJ2-5 TRBV7-9 . TRBD2 CASSPLTGGPFETQYF TGTGCCAGCAGCCCCCTCACGGGGGGGCCATTCGAGACCCAGTACTTC
TRBJ2-2 TRBV28 . . CASSLYRPSPGELFF TGTGCCAGCAGTTTATACCGGCCCTCACCCGGGGAGCTGTTTTTT
TRBJ2-3 TRBV28 . . CASTRDTDTQYF TGTGCCAGCACTCGAGACACAGATACGCAGTATTTT
TRBJ2-7 TRBV19 . . CASSMRPDYEQYF TGTGCCAGTAGTATGCGGCCAGACTACGAGCAGTACTTC
TRBJ2-2 TRBV10-1 . . CASSDYTNTGELFF TGCGCCAGCAGTGATTATACGAACACCGGGGAGCTGTTTTTT
TRBJ1-5 TRBV28 . TRBD1 CASGFLRDRYNQPQHF TGTGCCAGCGGTTTCCTTCGGGACAGGTACAATCAGCCCCAGCATTTT
TRBJ2-3 TRBV11-2 . . CASSLDEFLAGSTDTQYF TGTGCCAGCAGCTTAGATGAGTTTCTGGCAGGCAGCACAGATACGCAGTATTTT
TRBJ2-3 TRBV6-5 . . CASSYGSMDTQYF TGTGCCAGCAGTTATGGAAGTATGGATACGCAGTATTTT
TRBJ2-7 TRBV2 . TRBD1 CASRSGQVYEQYF TGTGCCAGCAGATCCGGACAGGTCTACGAGCAGTACTTC
TRBJ2-2 TRBV5-6 . . CASSLTGANTGELFF TGTGCCAGCAGCTTGACGGGGGCGAACACCGGGGAGCTGTTTTTT
TRBJ2-3 TRBV27 . . CASSRLTDTQYF TGTGCCAGCAGCCGCCTCACAGATACGCAGTATTTT
TRBJ2-1 TRBV5-1 . TRBD2 CASSGLAEYNEQFF TGCGCCAGCAGCGGACTAGCGGAATACAATGAGCAGTTCTTC
TRBJ2-7 TRBV19 . TRBD1 CASSIYTGGSYEQYF TGTGCCAGTAGTATATATACAGGGGGCTCCTACGAGCAGTACTTC
TRBJ1-5 TRBV7-9 . TRBD1 CASSPGGNQPQHF TGTGCCAGCAGCCCAGGGGGAAATCAGCCCCAGCATTTT
TRBJ2-7 TRBV5-4 . . CASSPGRTYEQYF TGTGCCAGCAGCCCGGGAAGAACCTACGAGCAGTACTTC
TRBJ1-1 TRBV5-6 . TRBD1 CASSLWDSPFEAFF TGTGCCAGCAGCCTGTGGGACAGTCCGTTTGAAGCTTTCTTT
TRBJ2-1 TRBV7-2 . TRBD2 CASSLRGSIQIGQFF TGTGCCAGCAGCTTGCGGGGGTCCATTCAGATAGGGCAGTTCTTC
TRBJ1-1 TRBV29-1 . . CSVITGTEAFF TGCAGCGTTATAACAGGGACTGAAGCTTTCTTT
TRBJ1-4 TRBV27 once . CASSPTRGKLFF TGTGCCAGCAGCCCCACCCGGGGAAAACTGTTTTTT
TRBJ1-2 TRBV27 . TRBD1 CASSAPGQGHYGYTF TGTGCCAGCAGTGCACCCGGACAGGGGCACTATGGCTACACCTTC
TRBJ2-2 TRBV11-3 . . CASMGDTGELFF TGTGCCAGCATGGGGGACACCGGGGAGCTGTTTTTT
TRBJ2-3 TRBV19 . . CASSHPASELTDTQYF TGTGCCAGTAGCCACCCAGCTAGCGAGCTCACAGATACGCAGTATTTT
TRBJ2-2 TRBV11-2 . TRBD2 CASSFHAGGPITGELFF TGTGCCAGCAGCTTTCACGCGGGAGGGCCTATCACCGGGGAGCTGTTTTTT
TRBJ1-3 TRBV27 . . CASSLTGSGNTIYF TGTGCCAGCAGTTTAACCGGCTCTGGAAACACCATATATTTT
TRBJ2-1 TRBV27 . . CASSLVRVLGINEQFF TGTGCCAGCAGTTTGGTTCGAGTCCTGGGAATCAATGAGCAGTTCTTC
TRBJ1-6 TRBV30 . . CAWGQYNSPLHF TGTGCCTGGGGACAGTATAATTCACCCCTCCACTTT
TRBJ2-1 TRBV4-1 . . CASSQDRENRVSGNEQFF TGCGCCAGCAGCCAAGATAGGGAAAACAGGGTCTCGGGTAATGAGCAGTTCTTC
TRBJ1-1 TRBV27 . . CASRGSISTEAFF TGTGCCAGCAGAGGATCGATCAGCACTGAAGCTTTCTTT
TRBJ2-7 TRBV11-2 . . CASSLGSGTFYEQYF TGTGCCAGCAGCTTAGGATCCGGGACATTCTACGAGCAGTACTTC
TRBJ1-2 TRBV7-2 . . CASSIIVQGIYTF TGTGCCAGCAGTATAATTGTACAGGGAATCTACACCTTC
TRBJ1-2 TRBV30 . . CAWSLGDYGYTF TGTGCCTGGAGTCTGGGGGACTATGGCTACACCTTC